Below are 30 T cell receptor beta chains sequenced from a single sample in a study of chemoradiotherapy in HPV16-positive cancers. Clones were read by immunoSEQ multiplex PCR, and TCRdb kept only the in-frame ones, dropping some. The data hold 8,500 to 9,000 clones, with roughly 70% observed a single time. This specimen was taken from a patient who underwent chemoradiotherapy. The origin of the receptors is a human donor with HPV-associated anogenital cancer.

The chain joins TRBV5-1 to TRBJ1-1, with unresolved D. V was pared by 2 bases and J by 5 bases, with 7 bases between. CDR1 and CDR2 from the germline V gene are SGHRS and YFSETQ. The CDR3 has 12 amino acids. CDR3 nucleotides: TGCGCCAGCAGCTTTGGGGAAACTGAAGCTTTCTTT. As protein: CASSFGETEAFF.

The gene calls are TRBV5-4 and TRBJ2-6; maybe TRBD2 (5 bases). The CDR3 contains 15 residues. Germline CDR1 and CDR2: SGHNT and YYREEE (reference sequence). V was trimmed by 4 bases and J by 0 bases, leaving 8 bases between them. The CDR3, as DNA: TGTGCCAGCAGCGGACGGGACTCTGGGGCCAACGTCCTGACTTTC. It translates to CASSGRDSGANVLTF.

The chain employs TRBV7-9 and TRBJ2-3; tentative D call: TRBD2 (6 bases). Germline V lookup: CDR1 SEHNR, CDR2 FQNEAQ (reference sequence). The CDR3 is 12 residues long. V was trimmed by 8 bases and J by 5 bases, leaving 11 bases between them. The CDR3, as DNA: TGTGCCAGCTCCATGGGGGGAGATACGCAGTATTTT. This sequence encodes CASSMGGDTQYF.

The chain links TRBV9 to TRBJ1-5, with unresolved D. The CDR3 runs to 15 residues. V was cut by 4 bases and J by 1 base, with 12 bases left in between. Germline CDR1 reads SGDLS; CDR2 reads YYNGEE. CDR3 protein: CASSKGQASNQPQHF. The CDR3 region has the DNA TGTGCCAGCAGCAAAGGTCAAGCAAGCAATCAGCCCCAGCATTTT.

This clone was counted a single time. The genes are TRBV28 and TRBJ1-5; D is undetermined. The CDR3 consists of 12 residues. CDR1 is MDHEN and CDR2 is SYDVKM in the germline V gene. The V and J ends lost 9 bases and 0 bases respectively, with 6 bases between them. The CDR3, as DNA: TGTGCCAGTACATATAGCAATCAGCCCCAGCATTTT. Encoded protein: CASTYSNQPQHF.

The chain combines TRBV5-4 with TRBJ1-2; 12 nucleotides agree with TRBD1. CDR1 is SGHNT and CDR2 is YYREEE in the germline V gene (reference sequence). The trim removed 5 bases at V and 2 bases at J, leaving 7 bases unmatched. The CDR3 consists of 16 residues. CDR3 DNA sequence: TGTGCCAGCAGGATCGGGACAGGGGGCGCGAACTATGGCTACACCTTC. It encodes CASRIGTGGANYGYTF.

This sequence joins TRBV28 and TRBJ1-2, with a weak D call TRBD1 (6 bases). The length of the CDR3 is 15 residues. Looked up from germline, CDR1 is MDHEN and CDR2 is SYDVKM. The V gene lost 6 bases and the J gene lost 5 bases, with 19 bases spanning the gap. The CDR3 here is CASRPQRGGNYGYTF. The DNA of the CDR3 is TGTGCCAGCAGGCCTCAACGGGGGGGCAATTATGGCTACACCTTC.

The genes are TRBV19 and TRBJ2-1; weak D call: TRBD1 (5 bases). Germline loops: CDR1 LNHDA, CDR2 SQIVND (reference sequence). Trimming removed 4 bases from V and 7 bases from J, with 8 bases in between. The CDR3 runs to 12 residues. CDR3 in amino acids: CASSRTYNEQFF. The CDR3 coding sequence is TGTGCCAGTAGTAGGACATATAATGAGCAGTTCTTC.

This clone has only a few counts. The chain has TRBV21-1 and TRBJ2-7; TRBD1, as called in the table, went unchecked against the DNA. TRBV21-1 is designated a pseudogene. The CDR3 is made up of 15 amino acids. Written as DNA, the CDR3 is TGTGCCAGCAGCAAAGTCGGGACAGGGGGCTACGAGCAGTACTTC. It specifies CASSKVGTGGYEQYF.

This clone was found a few times. The genes are TRBV29-1 and TRBJ1-2, with a possible D match to TRBD1 (6 bases). Germline assignment: CDR1 SQVTM and CDR2 ANQGSEA. The V end lost 6 bases, the J end lost 0 bases, and 8 bases lay between the germline ends. The CDR3 has 12 residues. The CDR3 loop reads CSVDRANYGYTF. CDR3 DNA: TGCAGCGTGGACAGAGCTAACTATGGCTACACCTTC.

V is TRBV2 and J is TRBJ2-2, with no clear D. V dropped 8 bases and J dropped 2 bases, with 15 bases sitting between them. The germline CDR1 and CDR2 sequences are SNHLY and FYNNEI. CDR3 length: 15 amino acids. The CDR3 DNA sequence: TGTGCCAGCGCCCTTAGCCCGCTTAACACCGGGGAGCTGTTTTTT. Its protein product is CASALSPLNTGELFF. Drawing the rest from reference TRBV2 and TRBJ2-2, the complete variable domain is EPEVTQTPSHQVTQMGQEVILRCVPISNHLYFYWYRQILGQKVEFLVSFYNNEISEKSEIFDDQFSVERPDGSNFTLKIRSTKLEDSAMYFCASALSPLNTGELFFGEGSRLTVL.

This clone has a single count. This chain links TRBV11-2 with TRBJ2-7, with D perhaps TRBD1 or TRBD2 (7 bases each). This CDR3 has 17 residues. Deletions cut 5 bases from V and 1 base from J, with 21 bases between. Germline V gene data show CDR1 as SGHAT and CDR2 as FQNNGV. The CDR3 region is CASSLGRGRGISYEQYF. In DNA, the CDR3 is TGTGCCAGCAGCCTAGGCAGGGGGAGGGGGATATCCTACGAGCAGTACTTC.

The rearrangement uses TRBV7-2 and TRBJ2-2, with a tentative D call TRBD1 (6 bases). The CDR3 covers 18 residues. Trimming cost V 4 bases and J 1 base, with 19 bases left between them. Germline values: CDR1 SGHTA, CDR2 FQGNSA. Here the CDR3 DNA reads TGTGCCAGCAGCTCAGGACAGATAAAATTGCGGAACACCGGGGAGCTGTTTTTT. It encodes CASSSGQIKLRNTGELFF.

The chain couples TRBV29-1 to TRBJ2-1, with 10 bases lining up with TRBD2. J gave up 6 bases and V 4 bases, and 9 bases lay outside the gene matches. The CDR3 has 15 residues. CDR1 is SQVTM, CDR2 ANQGSEA, per germline. The CDR3, as DNA: TGCAGCGTTGTCAGCGGGAGGGCCGAAGGCAATGAGCAGTTCTTC. As protein: CSVVSGRAEGNEQFF.

The sample holds one count of this clone. CDR3 sequence: CASSRRSTVTDTQYF. The CDR3 bases are TGCGCCAGCAGCCGCCGAAGTACAGTAACAGATACGCAGTATTTT. This chain connects TRBV4-1 to TRBJ2-3; D gene unclear. V lost 4 bases, J lost 3 bases, and 14 bases lay in between. The CDR3 is 15 amino acids. CDR1 is MGHRA and CDR2 is YSYEKL in the germline V gene.

The chain uses TRBV6-4 and TRBJ2-3; D not certain. V gave up 0 bases and J gave up 0 bases, with 10 bases separating them. Germline-derived CDR1 and CDR2 are MRHNA and SNTAGT. The CDR3 contains 16 residues. The CDR3: CASSDSSESSTDTQYF. The DNA for the CDR3 is TGTGCCAGCAGTGACTCGAGCGAATCTAGCACAGATACGCAGTATTTT.

This chain joins TRBV5-1 and TRBJ2-5, with TRBD1 matching over 9 bases. V shed 4 bases, J shed 5 bases, and the junction held 6 bases outside the gene matches. Germline V gives CDR1 SGHRS, CDR2 YFSETQ. This CDR3 has 14 amino acids. The CDR3 nucleotides are TGCGCCAGCAGCCCGACAGGGGGTTGGGAGACCCAGTACTTC. Its protein product is CASSPTGGWETQYF.

This chain joins TRBV6-6 and TRBJ2-7; 7 bases are shared with TRBD2. V was pared by 7 bases and J by 3 bases, with 12 bases of the junction left unmatched. Germline CDR1 MNHNY, CDR2 SVGAGI (reference sequence). CDR3 length: 15 residues. CDR3 bases: TGTGCCAGCAAGGTGGGACTACTAAAAAACTACGAGCAGTACTTC. It encodes CASKVGLLKNYEQYF.

The V call is TRBV19, the J call TRBJ2-1; D remains unclear. This CDR3 comprises 13 residues. Per germline, CDR1 LNHDA and CDR2 SQIVND (reference sequence). The ends were cut back, 3 bases at V and 10 bases at J, with 13 bases in the middle. CDR3 amino acids: CASSIVSDGEQFF. CDR3 sequence (DNA): TGTGCCAGTAGTATCGTTTCGGACGGCGAGCAGTTCTTC. The complete variable domain, with remaining parts taken from reference TRBV19 and TRBJ2-1, reads DGGITQSPKYLFRKEGQNVTLSCEQNLNHDAMYWYRQDPGQGLRLIYYSQIVNDFQKGDIAEGYSVSREKKESFPLTVTSAQKNPTAFYLCASSIVSDGEQFFGPGTRLTVL.

The genes are TRBV5-5 and TRBJ1-5; TRBD1 is a possible D gene (6 bases). Per germline, CDR1 SGHKS and CDR2 YYEKEE (reference sequence). The ends were cut back, 5 bases at V and 0 bases at J, with 12 bases in the middle. This CDR3 contains 15 residues. As DNA, the CDR3 is TGTGCCAGCAGTTGGCAGGGGAATAGCAATCAGCCCCAGCATTTT. It encodes CASSWQGNSNQPQHF.

The chain is built from TRBV28 and TRBJ2-7; 10 nucleotides align to TRBD2. The CDR3 has 14 amino acids. Per germline, CDR1 MDHEN and CDR2 SYDVKM. The J segment lost 6 bases and the V segment lost 4 bases, leaving 6 bases of the junction unmatched. The CDR3 loop reads CASSSLAGKGEQYF. The CDR3 bases are TGTGCCAGCAGTTCACTAGCGGGAAAAGGCGAGCAGTACTTC.

This clone was found once. The V and J genes are TRBV11-2 and TRBJ2-3; 8 bases are a match to TRBD2. Germline assignment: CDR1 SGHAT and CDR2 FQNNGV. This CDR3 has 15 residues. Trimming cost V 6 bases and J 6 bases; bases outside gene matches: 11. CDR3 loop: CASSKWTSKVDTQYF. CDR3 bases: TGTGCCAGCAGTAAGTGGACTAGCAAGGTCGATACGCAGTATTTT.

The chain combines TRBV7-2 with TRBJ2-5, with 9 bases matching TRBD2. The germline gives CDR1 SGHTA, CDR2 FQGNSA. The CDR3 contains 16 residues. The J segment lost 5 bases and the V segment lost 6 bases, leaving 13 bases of the junction unmatched. CDR3 sequence: CASRWGLAGWGETQYF. The CDR3 DNA follows: TGTGCCAGCAGGTGGGGGCTAGCGGGATGGGGGGAGACCCAGTACTTC.

The CDR3 sequence: CASSQTSAYNEQFF. The CDR3 DNA reads TGTGCCAGCAGCCAGACTAGCGCGTACAATGAGCAGTTCTTC. The V and J genes are TRBV14 and TRBJ2-1, with 8 bases fitting TRBD2. This CDR3 comprises 14 residues. The germline V gene encodes CDR1 SGHDN and CDR2 FVKESK. J lost 4 bases, V lost 3 bases, and 2 bases had no gene match.

This chain connects TRBV4-3 to TRBJ1-6; D not resolved. V was shortened by 0 bases and J by 2 bases, with 5 bases between the two germline ends. The CDR3 is 15 amino acids. In germline, CDR1 is LGHNA, CDR2 YSLEER. CDR3 in amino acids: CASSQEAAYNSPLHF. The CDR3 region has the DNA TGCGCCAGCAGCCAAGAGGCAGCCTATAATTCACCCCTCCACTTT.

This chain uses TRBV6-1 with TRBJ1-1; D is perhaps TRBD1 (5 bases). The CDR3 is 14 amino acids. The V end lost 7 bases, the J end lost 0 bases, and 12 bases lay between the germline ends. CDR1 is MNHNS, CDR2 SASEGT, per germline. DNA for the CDR3: TGTGCCAGCACCTGGGGCAGCTTGAACACTGAAGCTTTCTTT. Translating gives CASTWGSLNTEAFF.

The chain has TRBV27 and TRBJ2-7; 9 bases match TRBD2. Trimming cost V 6 bases and J 3 bases; bases outside gene matches: 9. CDR3 length: 15 amino acids. CDR1 is MNHEY and CDR2 is SMNVEV in the germline V gene (reference sequence). In DNA, the CDR3 is TGTGCCAGCAGGGTCCCTGCGGGGGGGAACTACGAGCAGTACTTC. Translation: CASRVPAGGNYEQYF.

This clone was seen just once. The identical CDR3 is also encoded by other nucleotide sequences in the sample. V usage is TRBV30 and J usage is TRBJ1-3; D unresolved. Germline lookup yields CDR1 GTSNPN and CDR2 SVGIG (reference sequence). The CDR3 sequence is 15 residues long. The V and J ends lost 0 bases and 4 bases respectively, with 13 bases between them. The CDR3 region is CAWSVSGTKGNTIYF. Written as DNA, the CDR3 is TGTGCCTGGAGTGTTAGCGGAACGAAAGGAAACACCATATATTTT.

V gene TRBV2 combines with J gene TRBJ1-1, with a weak D call TRBD1 (5 bases). V lost 6 bases to trimming and J lost 0 bases, with 14 bases between them. Germline CDR1 and CDR2: SNHLY and FYNNEI. The CDR3 covers 15 residues. The CDR3 DNA reads TGTGCCAGCAGGCAGGGTTTGGGCATGAACACTGAAGCTTTCTTT. Protein product: CASRQGLGMNTEAFF.

The chain couples TRBV4-1 to TRBJ2-7; D is possibly TRBD1 (6 bases). V lost 4 bases, J lost 6 bases, and 16 bases lay in between. The germline V gene encodes CDR1 MGHRA and CDR2 YSYEKL. The CDR3 length is 14 residues. The DNA of the CDR3 is TGCGCCAGCAGCCTCGGGACAAGTCCCTCCGAGCAGTACTTC. It translates to CASSLGTSPSEQYF.